The entry below gives a single TCR beta chain sequence along with its context. The data were obtained in a study of blood T cell repertoires in COVID-19. The CDR3 consists of 15 residues. Per germline, CDR1 ENHRY and CDR2 SYGVKD. Trimming took off 3 bases at V and 2 bases at J, with 13 bases between the two ends. Here immunoSEQ multiplex PCR was the method, and the copy in TCRdb shows in-frame clones only, minus some. The sample has some 170,000 clones, 87% seen once. Sequenced sample: peripheral blood. V gene TRBV10-3 combines with J gene TRBJ2-5; D gene uncertain. The sequence came from a woman aged 55-69 years who had recovered from COVID-19. CDR3 loop: CAISDVPSEQETQYF. CDR3 coding DNA: TGTGCCATCAGTGATGTGCCCAGCGAGCAAGAGACCCAGTACTTC.